This T cell receptor (beta chain) is from a study of early T cells in non-severe SARS-CoV-2 infection. Study-level information: Bulk RNA isolated from unsorted whole blood underwent sequencing; chains were not paired.

Attachment of unique molecular identifiers to individual cDNA molecules was performed. TCRdb recomputed calls from the 5' RACE reads with MiXCR, one row per CDR3 protein. The sample shows about 36,000 distinct CDR3 sequences, 6% to 8.5% of them seen only once. This sequence originates from an adult who was a healthcare worker with PCR-confirmed SARS-CoV-2 infection or an uninfected control (not recorded which). The sequenced sample was whole blood, obtained at baseline.

The CDR3 DNA is TGTGCTAGTGGTTCGTCGGAATTACTAGCCGCGCAGTATTTT. Encoded protein: CASGSSELLAAQYF. V is TRBV12-5 and J is TRBJ2-3, with D possibly matching TRBD2 (6 bases). V lost 4 bases, J lost 10 bases, and 18 bases lay in between. This CDR3 comprises 14 residues. Germline CDR1 is LGHNT and CDR2 is FRNRAP.